This T cell receptor beta chain was retrieved from a study of T-cell reconstitution after alpha-beta-depleted transplantation in children. Germline-derived CDR1 and CDR2 are DFQATT and SNEGSKA (reference sequence). The length of the CDR3 is 13 residues. Trimming removed 2 bases from V and 5 bases from J, with 9 bases in between. Construction of the TCRbeta library involved unique molecular identifiers. TCRdb re-called the PCR reads through MiXCR, storing one row per CDR3 protein. In the table there are about 230,000 distinct CDR3 sequences, about 8.8% of which are singletons. The receptor was derived from a human donor who donated a stem cell graft to a child with SCID. The chain is built from TRBV20-1 and TRBJ1-4; D remains unclear. This specimen consisted of PBMCs from the stem cell graft donor, obtained from the stem cell graft. In DNA form, the CDR3 reads TGCAGTGCTAGATGGCAGCCCAATGAAAAACTGTTTTTT. Translated, it gives CSARWQPNEKLFF.